The TCR beta chain described here comes from a study of T cell changes during pregnancy in multiple sclerosis. Only in-frame clones appear in the TCRdb table, and some are missing; sequencing was by immunoSEQ multiplex PCR. The repertoire holds around 56,000 clones, with 70% to 90% as singletons. The source of this sequence is a female donor with multiple sclerosis, enrolled in a pregnancy study. The specimen comprised peripheral blood, sampled after pregnancy.

CDR3: CASSGTSSYEQYF. The CDR3 DNA reads as TGTGCCAGCAGCGGGACTAGCTCGTACGAGCAGTACTTC. The chain links TRBV7-9 to TRBJ2-7; 9 bases map to TRBD2. Germline V gene lookup returns CDR1 SEHNR and CDR2 FQNEAQ (reference sequence). This CDR3 is 13 amino acids long. J lost 4 bases, V lost 5 bases, and 3 bases had no gene match.